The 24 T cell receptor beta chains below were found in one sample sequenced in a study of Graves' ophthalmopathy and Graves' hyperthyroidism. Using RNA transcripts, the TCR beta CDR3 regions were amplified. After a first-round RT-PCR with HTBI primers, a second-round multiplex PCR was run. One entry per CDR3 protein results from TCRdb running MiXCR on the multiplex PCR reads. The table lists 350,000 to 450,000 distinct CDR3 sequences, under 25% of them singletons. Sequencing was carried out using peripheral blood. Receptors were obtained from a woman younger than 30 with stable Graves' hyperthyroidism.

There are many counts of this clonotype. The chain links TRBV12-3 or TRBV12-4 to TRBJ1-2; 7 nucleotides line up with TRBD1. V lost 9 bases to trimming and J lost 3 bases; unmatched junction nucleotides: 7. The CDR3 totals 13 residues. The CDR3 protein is CASKPDRDYGYTF. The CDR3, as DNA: TGTGCCAGTAAACCAGACAGGGACTATGGCTACACCTTC.

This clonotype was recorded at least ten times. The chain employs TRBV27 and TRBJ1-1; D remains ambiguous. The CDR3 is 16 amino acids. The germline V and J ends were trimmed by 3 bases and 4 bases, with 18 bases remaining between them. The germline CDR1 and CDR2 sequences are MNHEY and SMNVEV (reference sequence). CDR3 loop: CASSFGRSFLLTEAFF. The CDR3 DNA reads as TGTGCCAGCAGTTTCGGGCGGTCCTTTCTACTCACTGAAGCTTTCTTT.

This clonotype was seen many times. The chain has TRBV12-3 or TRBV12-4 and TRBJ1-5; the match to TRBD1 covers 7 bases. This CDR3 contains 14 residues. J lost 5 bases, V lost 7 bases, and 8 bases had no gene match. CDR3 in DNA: TGTGCCAGCACCATAGACAGGGAGTATCAGCCCCAGCATTTT. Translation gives CASTIDREYQPQHF.

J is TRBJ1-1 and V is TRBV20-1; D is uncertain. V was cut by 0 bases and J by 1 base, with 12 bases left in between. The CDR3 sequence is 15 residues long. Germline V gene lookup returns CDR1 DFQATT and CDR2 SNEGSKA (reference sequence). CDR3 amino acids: CSARDRKGGNTEAFF. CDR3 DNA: TGCAGTGCTAGAGATCGAAAGGGCGGGAACACTGAAGCTTTCTTT.

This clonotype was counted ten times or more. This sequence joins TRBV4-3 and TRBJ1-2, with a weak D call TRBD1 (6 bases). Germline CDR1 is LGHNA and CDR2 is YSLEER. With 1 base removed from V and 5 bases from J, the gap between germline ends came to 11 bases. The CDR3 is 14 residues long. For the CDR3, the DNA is TGCGCCAGCAGCCAAGTCAGGGGAAGGTATGGCTACACCTTC. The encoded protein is CASSQVRGRYGYTF.

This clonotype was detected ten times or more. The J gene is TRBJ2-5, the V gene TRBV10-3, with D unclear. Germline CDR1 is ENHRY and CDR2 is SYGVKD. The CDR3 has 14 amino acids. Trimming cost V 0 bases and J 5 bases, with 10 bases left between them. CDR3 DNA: TGTGCCATCAGTGAGTCTTATCGCGCCGAGACCCAGTACTTC. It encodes CAISESYRAETQYF.

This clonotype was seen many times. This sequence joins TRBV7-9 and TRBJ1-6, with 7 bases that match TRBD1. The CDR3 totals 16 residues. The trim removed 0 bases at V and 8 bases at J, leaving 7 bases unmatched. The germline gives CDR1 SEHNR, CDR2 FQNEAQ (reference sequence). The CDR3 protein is CASSLAGTVWDSPLHF. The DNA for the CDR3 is TGTGCCAGCAGCTTAGCCGGGACAGTTTGGGATTCACCCCTCCACTTT.

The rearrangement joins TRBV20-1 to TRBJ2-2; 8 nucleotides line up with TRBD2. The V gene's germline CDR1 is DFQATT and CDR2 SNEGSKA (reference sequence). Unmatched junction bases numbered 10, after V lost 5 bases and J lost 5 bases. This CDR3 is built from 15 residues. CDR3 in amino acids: CSAESPGTSTGELFF. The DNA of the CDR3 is TGCAGTGCTGAATCTCCTGGGACTAGTACCGGGGAGCTGTTTTTT.

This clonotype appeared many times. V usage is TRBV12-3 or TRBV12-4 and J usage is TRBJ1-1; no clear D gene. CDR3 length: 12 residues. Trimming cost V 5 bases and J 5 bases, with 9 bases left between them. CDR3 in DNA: TGTGCCAGCAGTCCGAGGGTAACTGAAGCTTTCTTT. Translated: CASSPRVTEAFF.

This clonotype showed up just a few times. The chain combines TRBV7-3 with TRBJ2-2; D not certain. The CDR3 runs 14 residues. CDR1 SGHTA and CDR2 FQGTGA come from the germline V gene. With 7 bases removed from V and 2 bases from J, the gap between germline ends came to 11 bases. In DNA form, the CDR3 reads TGTGCCAGCACCACCGACCGAAACACCGGGGAGCTGTTTTTT. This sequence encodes CASTTDRNTGELFF.

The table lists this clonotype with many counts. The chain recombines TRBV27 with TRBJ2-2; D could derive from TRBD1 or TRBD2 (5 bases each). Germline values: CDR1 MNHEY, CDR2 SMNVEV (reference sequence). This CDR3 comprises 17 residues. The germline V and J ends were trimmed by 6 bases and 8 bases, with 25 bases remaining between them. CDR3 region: CASSHTLTAAAWGELFF. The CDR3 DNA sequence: TGTGCCAGCAGCCATACCCTGACAGCGGCGGCGTGGGGGGAGCTGTTTTTT.

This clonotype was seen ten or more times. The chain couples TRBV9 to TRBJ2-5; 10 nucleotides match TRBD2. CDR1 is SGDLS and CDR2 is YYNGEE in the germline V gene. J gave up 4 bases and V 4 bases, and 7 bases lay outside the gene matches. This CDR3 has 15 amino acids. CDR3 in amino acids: CASSPGTSEGETQYF. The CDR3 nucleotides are TGTGCCAGCAGCCCTGGGACTAGCGAAGGAGAGACCCAGTACTTC.

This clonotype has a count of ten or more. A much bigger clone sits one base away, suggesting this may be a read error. The DNA for the CDR3 is TGTGCCAGCAGCAAGAACAGGGGCCACGAGCAGTACTTC. It codes for CASSKNRGHEQYF. This chain links TRBV6-1 with TRBJ2-7; TRBD1 agrees at 7 bases. Germline V gene sequence: CDR1 MNHNS, CDR2 SASEGT. Trimming at V came to 6 bases and at J to 5 bases, leaving 7 bases not matched to a gene. CDR3 length equals 13 residues.

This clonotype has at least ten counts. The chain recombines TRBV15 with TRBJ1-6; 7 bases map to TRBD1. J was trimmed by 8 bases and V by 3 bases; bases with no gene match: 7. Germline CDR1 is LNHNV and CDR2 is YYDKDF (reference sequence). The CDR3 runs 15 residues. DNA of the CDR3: TGTGCCACCAGCAGGGTTACGGGACAGTATTCACCCCTCCACTTT. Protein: CATSRVTGQYSPLHF.

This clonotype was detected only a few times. CDR3 DNA: TGCAGTGGGAGAGGGGCAGGGGGCCTTGAAGCTTTCTTT. Its protein product is CSGRGAGGLEAFF. The genes are TRBV20-1 and TRBJ1-1; 8 bases line up with TRBD1. The CDR3 contains 13 residues. The germline gives CDR1 DFQATT, CDR2 SNEGSKA (reference sequence). V was clipped by 7 bases and J by 7 bases; unmatched bases: 11.

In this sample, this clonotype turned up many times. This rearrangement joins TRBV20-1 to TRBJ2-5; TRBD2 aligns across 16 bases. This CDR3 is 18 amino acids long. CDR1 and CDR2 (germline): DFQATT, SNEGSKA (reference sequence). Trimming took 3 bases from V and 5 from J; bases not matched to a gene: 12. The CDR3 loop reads CSARGLAGGPRISETQYF. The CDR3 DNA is TGCAGTGCTAGGGGACTAGCGGGAGGGCCCCGGATTAGTGAGACCCAGTACTTC.

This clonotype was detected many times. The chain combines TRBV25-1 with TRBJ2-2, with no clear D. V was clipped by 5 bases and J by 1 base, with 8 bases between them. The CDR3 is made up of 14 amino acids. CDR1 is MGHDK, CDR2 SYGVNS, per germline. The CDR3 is CASSTRQNTGELFF. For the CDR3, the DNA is TGTGCCAGCAGTACACGACAGAACACCGGGGAGCTGTTTTTT.

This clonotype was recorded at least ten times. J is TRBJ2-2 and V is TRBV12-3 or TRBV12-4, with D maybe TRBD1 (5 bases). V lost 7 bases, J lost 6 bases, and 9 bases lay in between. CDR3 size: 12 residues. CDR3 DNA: TGTGCCAGCACTCAGGGTGCCGGGGAGCTGTTTTTT. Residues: CASTQGAGELFF.

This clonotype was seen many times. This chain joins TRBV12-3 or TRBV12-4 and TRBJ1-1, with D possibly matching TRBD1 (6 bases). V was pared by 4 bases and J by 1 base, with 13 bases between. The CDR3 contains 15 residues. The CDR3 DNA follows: TGTGCCAGCAGTTCTACAGGGAGGGGGAACACTGAAGCTTTCTTT. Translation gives CASSSTGRGNTEAFF.

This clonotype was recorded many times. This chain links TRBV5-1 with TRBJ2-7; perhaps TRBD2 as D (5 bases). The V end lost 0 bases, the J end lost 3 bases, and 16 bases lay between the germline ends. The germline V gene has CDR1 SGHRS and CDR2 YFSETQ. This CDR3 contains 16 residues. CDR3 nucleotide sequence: TGCGCCAGCAGCTTGGGTACGGGAATTAAGGTCTACGAGCAGTACTTC. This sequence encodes CASSLGTGIKVYEQYF.

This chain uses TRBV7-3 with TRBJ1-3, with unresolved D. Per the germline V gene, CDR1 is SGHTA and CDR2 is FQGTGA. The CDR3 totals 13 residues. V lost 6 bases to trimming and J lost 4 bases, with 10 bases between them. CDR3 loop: CASSPIPGNTIYF. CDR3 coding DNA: TGTGCCAGCAGTCCGATCCCGGGAAACACCATATATTTT. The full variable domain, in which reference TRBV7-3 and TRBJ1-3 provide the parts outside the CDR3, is GAGVSQTPSNKVTEKGKYVELRCDPISGHTALYWYRQSLGQGPEFLIYFQGTGAADDSGLPNDRFFAVRPEGSVSTLKIQRTERGDSAVYLCASSPIPGNTIYFGEGSWLTVV.

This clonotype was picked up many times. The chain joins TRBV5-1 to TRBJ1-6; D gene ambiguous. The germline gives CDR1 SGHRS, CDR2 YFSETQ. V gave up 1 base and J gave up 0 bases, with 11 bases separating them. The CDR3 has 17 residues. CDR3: CASSLTGLSSYNSPLHF. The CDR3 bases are TGCGCCAGCAGCTTGACCGGCCTAAGCTCCTATAATTCACCCCTCCACTTT.

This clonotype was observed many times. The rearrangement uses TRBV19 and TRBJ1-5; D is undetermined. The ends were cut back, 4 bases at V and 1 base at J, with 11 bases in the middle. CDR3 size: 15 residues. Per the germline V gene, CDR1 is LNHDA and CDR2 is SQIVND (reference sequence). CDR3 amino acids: CASSSHSWSNQPQHF. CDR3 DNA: TGTGCCAGTAGTAGTCACTCTTGGAGCAATCAGCCCCAGCATTTT.

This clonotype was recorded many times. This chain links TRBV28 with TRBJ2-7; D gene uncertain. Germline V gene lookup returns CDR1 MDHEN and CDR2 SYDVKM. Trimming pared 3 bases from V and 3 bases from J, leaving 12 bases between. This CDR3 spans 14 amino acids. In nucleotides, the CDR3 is TGTGCCAGCAGTTTCCGAGGACGGTACTACGAGCAGTACTTC. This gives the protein CASSFRGRYYEQYF. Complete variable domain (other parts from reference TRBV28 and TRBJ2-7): DVKVTQSSRYLVKRTGEKVFLECVQDMDHENMFWYRQDPGLGLRLIYFSYDVKMKEKGDIPEGYSVSREKKERFSLILESASTNQTSMYLCASSFRGRYYEQYFGPGTRLTVT.